The clone carrying this T cell receptor beta chain was observed a handful of times. This entry is derived from a study of blood T cell repertoires in COVID-19. Study background: COVID-19 samples from acute and convalescent phases originated in the United States, Italy and Spain. Nucleic acid was either cDNA or gDNA, and it came from T cells, B-cell-depleted T cells, or PBMCs.

In the authors' workflow: Estimation of nucleated cell counts was performed using reference gene primer amplification. Assay: immunoSEQ multiplex PCR; the TCRdb copy retains only in-frame clones and omits some. V and J calls and clone size are those listed in that table; D and trimming were worked out from the DNA. The data contain 200,000 or so clones, around four fifths of them seen just once; the ten biggest clones take up 6% to 8%. V lost 5 bases to trimming and J lost 14 bases, with 10 bases between them. This CDR3 has 10 residues. The germline CDR1 and CDR2 sequences are MNHNY and SVGAGI (reference sequence).

The chain has TRBV6-6 and TRBJ2-1, with D possibly TRBD2 on 5 matching bases. The sequence was collected from a human donor with acute or convalescent COVID-19. The donor label of this sample is uncertain. Sequenced: peripheral blood. CDR3 bases: TGTGCCAGCAGTGCGGGCTTGAAGTTCTTC. Its protein is CASSAGLKFF.